These 9 T cell receptor beta chains share one sample of origin, sequenced in a study of patients and donors after allogeneic stem cell transplantation. TCRdb re-called the RT-PCR reads through MiXCR, storing one row per CDR3 protein. The data show about 400,000 distinct CDR3 sequences, roughly 17% seen once. The sequenced sample consisted of blood, either unsorted or a sorted T cell fraction (not recorded which). These receptors were taken from a human donor who was either an allogeneic HSCT recipient or a stem cell or donor lymphocyte infusion donor (not recorded which). It is not recorded whose cells these are; they may come from a transplant donor.

V and J are TRBV6-2 or TRBV6-3 and TRBJ2-3; TRBD2 aligns across 8 bases. Unmatched junction bases numbered 13, after V lost 6 bases and J lost 2 bases. This CDR3 comprises 17 residues. Looked up from germline, CDR1 is MNHEY and CDR2 is SVGEGT. The DNA of the CDR3 is TGTGCCAGCAGCCGGACTAGCAATCCTCCCTACACAGATACGCAGTATTTT. Its translation: CASSRTSNPPYTDTQYF.

The V call is TRBV4-3, the J call TRBJ1-2; D unclear. The CDR3 runs to 14 residues. From germline, CDR1 is LGHNA and CDR2 YSLEER. With 0 bases removed from V and 4 bases from J, the gap between germline ends came to 9 bases. DNA of the CDR3: TGCGCCAGCAGCCAAGATCAGTTCGGCTATGGCTACACCTTC. Amino acids: CASSQDQFGYGYTF.

This clonotype was counted at least ten times. The rearrangement joins TRBV27 to TRBJ1-6; 7 nucleotides agree with TRBD1. The CDR3 is made up of 14 amino acids. Germline V gene sequence: CDR1 MNHEY, CDR2 SMNVEV (reference sequence). V lost 4 bases, J lost 9 bases, and 6 bases stayed unmatched. This chain's CDR3 is CASSYTGERSPLHF. CDR3 nucleotides: TGTGCCAGCAGTTATACAGGGGAGCGTTCACCCCTCCACTTT.

This clonotype was seen only a few times. V gene TRBV6-1 combines with J gene TRBJ2-3; 8 nucleotides line up with TRBD2. Germline CDR1 is MNHNS and CDR2 is SASEGT. V was pared by 6 bases and J by 0 bases, with 5 bases of the junction left unmatched. CDR3 length: 15 residues. DNA of the CDR3: TGTGCCAGCAGGGGTCGGGGGGGAAGCACAGATACGCAGTATTTT. This translates into CASRGRGGSTDTQYF.

This chain links TRBV3-1 with TRBJ1-2; a possible D gene is TRBD1 (5 bases). Trimming pared 1 base from V and 2 bases from J, leaving 11 bases between. CDR1 is LGHDT, CDR2 YNNKEL, per germline (reference sequence). The CDR3 consists of 15 residues. The CDR3 spells CASSQVVRANYGYTF. The CDR3 DNA is TGTGCCAGCAGCCAAGTTGTCAGGGCGAACTATGGCTACACCTTC.

The chain employs TRBV7-2 and TRBJ1-5; D possibly corresponds to TRBD1 (5 bases). This CDR3 is built from 14 residues. Deletions cut 2 bases from V and 3 bases from J, with 8 bases between. Germline CDR1 reads SGHTA; CDR2 reads FQGNSA. CDR3 bases: TGTGCCAGCAGCTTACGACAGCCCAATCAGCCCCAGCATTTT. Translation: CASSLRQPNQPQHF.

This chain connects TRBV4-1 to TRBJ2-4; D ambiguous. The V gene lost 0 bases and the J gene lost 0 bases, with 15 bases spanning the gap. The CDR3 spans 18 residues. Germline CDR1 and CDR2: MGHRA and YSYEKL. This chain's CDR3 is CASSQELKASLAKNIQYF. For the CDR3, the DNA is TGCGCCAGCAGCCAAGAACTGAAAGCCTCTCTAGCCAAAAACATTCAGTACTTC.

This chain links TRBV3-1 with TRBJ2-7; TRBD1 matches 8 bases. This CDR3 is 15 amino acids long. Trimming removed 4 bases from V and 7 bases from J; junction bases left unmatched: 12. Per germline, CDR1 LGHDT and CDR2 YNNKEL (reference sequence). CDR3 in amino acids: CASSRGQGFSSEQYF. Here the CDR3 DNA reads TGTGCCAGCAGCCGAGGACAGGGCTTTAGTTCAGAGCAGTACTTC.

This clonotype was counted only a few times. The chain combines TRBV20-1 with TRBJ2-1; 12 bases match TRBD2. Germline V gene lookup returns CDR1 DFQATT and CDR2 SNEGSKA (reference sequence). CDR3 size: 17 residues. Germline trimming cut 4 bases from V and 9 bases from J; bases unmatched to any gene: 16. CDR3 nucleotides: TGCAGTGCTATTACCGCGACTAGCGGGAGTAGGGTAGGTGAGCAGTTCTTC. It codes for CSAITATSGSRVGEQFF.